A single sample gave rise to the 14 T cell receptor beta chains below, sequenced in a study of cytomegalovirus exposure and HLA in healthy donors. The primer mix had 60 Vbeta and 13 Jbeta primers. TCRdb's copy holds only in-frame clones and misses some; the assay was immunoSEQ multiplex PCR. The table records about 270,000 clones, around 65% of them present only once. Sequencing was done on a sample of PBMCs. The receptor set was obtained from a female donor in good health and CMV-seronegative.

This chain links TRBV6-1 with TRBJ2-1; 11 bases fit TRBD2. The CDR3 consists of 17 residues. V shed 4 bases and J 0 bases; nucleotides not matched to a gene: 5. The germline CDR1 and CDR2 sequences are MNHNS and SASEGT. The DNA of the CDR3 is TGTGCCAGCAGTGTCGCGGGACTAGCGGCCTCCTACAATGAGCAGTTCTTC. Protein: CASSVAGLAASYNEQFF.

In this sample, this clone turned up a few times. The chain employs TRBV6-5 and TRBJ1-1; 7 bases align to TRBD1. Germline CDR1 and CDR2: MNHEY and SVGAGI. Trimming took 3 bases from V and 9 from J; bases not matched to a gene: 1. There are 11 residues in the CDR3. The CDR3, as DNA: TGTGCCAGCAGTTATAGGGGGCAAGCTTTCTTT. It is translated as CASSYRGQAFF.

This clone has more than one count but fewer than ten. This chain links TRBV5-1 with TRBJ2-7; 8 nucleotides match TRBD2. CDR3 length: 16 residues. Germline loops: CDR1 SGHRS, CDR2 YFSETQ. V shed 3 bases, J shed 2 bases, and the junction held 10 bases outside the gene matches. This chain's CDR3 is CASSSGGDPNPYEQYF. The CDR3 nucleotides are TGCGCCAGCAGCTCCGGGGGGGACCCGAATCCCTACGAGCAGTACTTC.

This chain connects TRBV21-1 to TRBJ2-4; the table names TRBD1, a call not compared with the DNA. TRBV21-1 is marked as a pseudogene. This CDR3 contains 14 residues. The CDR3 protein is CASSLGTGPNIQYF. The CDR3 bases are TGTGCCAGCAGCTTAGGAACAGGGCCAAACATTCAGTACTTC.

The CDR3 reads CASSYLLAGGEQYF. Here the CDR3 DNA reads TGTGCCAGCAGTTACCTCCTGGCCGGCGGGGAGCAGTACTTC. The V call is TRBV7-2, the J call TRBJ2-5; D might be TRBD2 (6 bases). Germline V gene data show CDR1 as SGHTA and CDR2 as FQGNSA. Trimming pared 6 bases from V and 11 bases from J, leaving 22 bases between. The CDR3 runs to 14 residues.

This sequence joins TRBV6-1 and TRBJ1-4, with a tentative D call TRBD1 (5 bases). This CDR3 contains 13 residues. The germline V and J ends were trimmed by 5 bases and 8 bases, with 12 bases remaining between them. CDR1 and CDR2 from the germline V gene are MNHNS and SASEGT. CDR3 sequence reads: CASSRQAGEKLFF. CDR3 DNA: TGTGCCAGCAGTCGGCAGGCAGGGGAAAAACTGTTTTTT.

This clone has only one observation. V and J are TRBV19 and TRBJ2-1, with TRBD2 matching over 9 bases. CDR3 length equals 15 residues. The V segment lost 6 bases and the J segment 4 bases; nucleotides outside the gene matches: 7. Germline-derived CDR1 and CDR2 are LNHDA and SQIVND (reference sequence). CDR3 in amino acids: CASSRRREGYNEQFF. The DNA for the CDR3 is TGTGCCAGTAGCAGGCGGCGGGAGGGTTACAATGAGCAGTTCTTC.

V is TRBV30 and J is TRBJ1-5; D is undetermined. With 7 bases removed from V and 1 base from J, the gap between germline ends came to 14 bases. The length of the CDR3 is 14 residues. Germline CDR1 reads GTSNPN; CDR2 reads SVGIG (reference sequence). The CDR3: CAFSTGKSNQPQHF. In DNA form, the CDR3 reads TGTGCCTTTTCGACCGGGAAGAGCAATCAGCCCCAGCATTTT.

This clone has only a few counts. This chain joins TRBV2 and TRBJ2-4, with TRBD1 matching over 7 bases. The J segment lost 0 bases and the V segment lost 7 bases, leaving 6 bases of the junction unmatched. The V gene's germline CDR1 is SNHLY and CDR2 FYNNEI. The CDR3 has 15 residues. CDR3 in amino acids: CASNLGQLAKNIQYF. CDR3 in DNA: TGTGCCAGCAACCTGGGACAGCTAGCCAAAAACATTCAGTACTTC.

This clone was counted between two and nine times. The rearrangement uses TRBV9 and TRBJ2-3, with TRBD1 matching over 10 bases. Germline assignment: CDR1 SGDLS and CDR2 YYNGEE. After removal of 2 bases from V and 1 base from J, the junction contained 4 bases not matched to a gene. This CDR3 comprises 16 residues. DNA for the CDR3: TGTGCCAGCAGCGTGGAGGGACAGGGGCGCACAGATACGCAGTATTTT. It specifies CASSVEGQGRTDTQYF.

V usage is TRBV5-1 and J usage is TRBJ2-7, with D perhaps TRBD2 (6 bases). CDR1 SGHRS and CDR2 YFSETQ come from the germline V gene. Trimming left V 0 bases short and J 6 bases short, with 13 bases between. This CDR3 has 14 residues. CDR3 protein: CASSLVAGIGEQYF. The CDR3 bases are TGCGCCAGCAGCTTGGTGGCGGGAATTGGCGAGCAGTACTTC.

The V call is TRBV11-2, the J call TRBJ2-5, with a weak D call TRBD2 (6 bases). CDR3 length equals 14 residues. CDR1 SGHAT and CDR2 FQNNGV come from the germline V gene. V lost 4 bases to trimming and J lost 4 bases, with 13 bases between them. The CDR3 DNA is TGTGCCAGCAGCTCCGGACTATTTTTAGAGACCCAGTACTTC. Translated: CASSSGLFLETQYF.

This chain links TRBV6-6 with TRBJ2-7, with TRBD1 matching 7 bases. The CDR3 has 13 amino acids. J was trimmed by 1 base and V by 7 bases; bases with no gene match: 4. Germline values: CDR1 MNHNY, CDR2 SVGAGI (reference sequence). Here the CDR3 DNA reads TGTGCCAGCACAGGACAGGATTCCTACGAGCAGTACTTC. Translation gives CASTGQDSYEQYF.

The chain recombines TRBV10-3 with TRBJ2-1; possibly TRBD2 for D (6 bases). CDR3 length: 16 amino acids. In germline, CDR1 is ENHRY, CDR2 SYGVKD. V was cut by 3 bases and J by 8 bases, with 20 bases left in between. The CDR3 spells CAISDTGTRPEDEQFF. In nucleotides, the CDR3 is TGTGCCATCAGTGACACCGGGACTCGGCCCGAGGATGAGCAGTTCTTC.